One sample yielded the 19 T cell receptor beta chains listed below, sequenced in a study of blood T cell repertoires in COVID-19. Measured with immunoSEQ multiplex PCR; TCRdb has only the in-frame clones, and not every one. The repertoire holds some 230,000 clones, roughly 80% seen once, with 1.3% in the top ten. Input material: PBMCs or T cells enriched from blood (not recorded which). Receptors originate from a woman aged 40 to 50 with acute COVID-19.

This chain links TRBV10-3 with TRBJ2-2; D possibly corresponds to TRBD2 (7 bases). The germline V gene encodes CDR1 ENHRY and CDR2 SYGVKD. V lost 5 bases and J lost 7, with 17 bases in between. The CDR3 is 15 residues long. DNA of the CDR3: TGTGCCATCAGTCCACCCGGGGGGCGCGTCGGGGAGCTGTTTTTT. This gives the protein CAISPPGGRVGELFF.

The chain recombines TRBV19 with TRBJ1-5; 8 nucleotides agree with TRBD1. After removal of 1 base from V and 4 bases from J, the junction contained 9 bases not matched to a gene. CDR1 and CDR2 from the germline V gene are LNHDA and SQIVND (reference sequence). The CDR3 runs to 17 residues. The DNA for the CDR3 is TGTGCCAGTAGTATAGGGGCCGTCGACAGGGGAAATCAGCCCCAGCATTTT. It is translated as CASSIGAVDRGNQPQHF.

On this clone: This sample includes further DNA sequences coding for the same CDR3. CDR3 region: CASSLSYEQYF. CDR3 in DNA: TGTGCCAGCAGCCTTAGTTACGAGCAGTACTTC. The gene calls are TRBV3-1 (or the pseudogene TRBV3-2) and TRBJ2-7; D is unresolved. The CDR3 has 11 residues. The germline V gene encodes CDR1 LGHDT and CDR2 YNNKEL (reference sequence). Deletions cut 4 bases from V and 4 bases from J, with 5 bases between.

V usage is TRBV28 and J usage is TRBJ2-1, with D possibly TRBD2 on 6 matching bases. The CDR3 is 15 amino acids. V lost 7 bases, J lost 0 bases, and 13 bases lay in between. CDR1 is MDHEN and CDR2 is SYDVKM in the germline V gene. Here the CDR3 reads CASTLGGSSYNEQFF. DNA of the CDR3: TGTGCCAGCACCCTCGGAGGGAGCTCCTACAATGAGCAGTTCTTC.

The V gene is TRBV5-8, the J gene TRBJ2-2; no definite D call. CDR1 is SGHTS and CDR2 is YDEGEE in the germline V gene. The ends were cut back, 4 bases at V and 4 bases at J, with 8 bases in the middle. CDR3 length: 13 residues. The CDR3 nucleotides are TGTGCCAGCAGCCCCCTGTCCACCGGGGAGCTGTTTTTT. It is translated as CASSPLSTGELFF.

The chain combines TRBV28 with TRBJ2-3, with D possibly being TRBD1 (5 bases). CDR3 length: 15 residues. Between the trimmed V and J ends, which lost 0 bases and 0 bases, there was a span of 7 bases. Germline CDR1 is MDHEN and CDR2 is SYDVKM. CDR3 protein: CASSLWGQSTDTQYF. CDR3 DNA: TGTGCCAGCAGTTTATGGGGGCAGAGCACAGATACGCAGTATTTT.

This chain uses TRBV4-1 with TRBJ2-2; a weak D match, TRBD1 (5 bases). The CDR3 contains 16 residues. The germline V and J ends were trimmed by 1 base and 4 bases, with 13 bases remaining between them. CDR1 MGHRA and CDR2 YSYEKL come from the germline V gene. CDR3 protein: CASSQGAGIGTGELFF. The CDR3 bases are TGCGCCAGCAGCCAAGGGGCAGGGATAGGCACCGGGGAGCTGTTTTTT.

This clone was observed a few times. The rearrangement links TRBV5-4 to TRBJ2-3; 14 positions match TRBD2. Losses at the gene ends were 4 bases for V and 5 bases for J; bases not matched to a gene: 6. Germline V gene lookup returns CDR1 SGHNT and CDR2 YYREEE (reference sequence). The CDR3 totals 16 residues. The CDR3 is CASSPTSGGAGDTQYF. In DNA, the CDR3 is TGTGCCAGCAGCCCGACTAGCGGGGGGGCTGGAGATACGCAGTATTTT.

This clone was recorded only once. The chain joins TRBV11-2 to TRBJ1-2; 7 nucleotides align to TRBD1. Germline V gives CDR1 SGHAT, CDR2 FQNNGV. This CDR3 has 15 amino acids. V was pared by 2 bases and J by 6 bases, with 9 bases of the junction left unmatched. The CDR3 DNA follows: TGTGCCAGCAGCTTATCTAGGGGGCTGTCGCATGGCTACACCTTC. It codes for CASSLSRGLSHGYTF.

The chain couples TRBV6-1 to TRBJ2-1; 10 nucleotides match TRBD2. V trimming: 4 bases; J trimming: 9 bases; junction bases outside the gene matches: 21. The CDR3 runs to 19 residues. Germline V lookup: CDR1 MNHNS, CDR2 SASEGT. The DNA for the CDR3 is TGTGCCAGCAGTGGACTAGCGGGCCCTAAACGGAAATCCCAATCTGAGCAGTTCTTC. Translating gives CASSGLAGPKRKSQSEQFF.

J is TRBJ1-2 and V is TRBV28; D gene unclear. CDR3 size: 15 residues. Trimming pared 4 bases from V and 8 bases from J, leaving 20 bases between. Germline V gene data show CDR1 as MDHEN and CDR2 as SYDVKM. CDR3 in amino acids: CASSSPGFGGHGYTF. For the CDR3, the DNA is TGTGCCAGCAGTTCACCCGGCTTTGGAGGTCACGGCTACACCTTC.

The chain carries TRBV4-1 and TRBJ2-6; D is possibly TRBD2 (6 bases). The CDR3 sequence is 16 residues long. Per the germline V gene, CDR1 is MGHRA and CDR2 is YSYEKL. Trimming pared 0 bases from V and 3 bases from J, leaving 9 bases between. The CDR3 nucleotides read TGCGCCAGCAGCCAAGACGGGACTTATGGGGCCAACGTCCTGACTTTC. Its translation: CASSQDGTYGANVLTF.

This sequence joins TRBV5-4 and TRBJ1-2, with a weak D call TRBD1 (5 bases). This CDR3 has 12 residues. Germline-derived CDR1 and CDR2 are SGHNT and YYREEE (reference sequence). Between the trimmed V and J ends, which lost 0 bases and 8 bases, there was a span of 8 bases. CDR3 residues: CASSLDHRGYTF. CDR3 sequence (DNA): TGTGCCAGCAGCTTGGATCACAGGGGCTACACCTTC.

The V call is TRBV25-1, the J call TRBJ1-6, with unresolved D. The CDR3 consists of 15 residues. Trimming stripped 6 bases from V and 7 bases from J, with 16 bases between. The germline CDR1 and CDR2 sequences are MGHDK and SYGVNS. The CDR3: CASRGGSAGNSPLHF. In nucleotides, the CDR3 is TGTGCCAGCAGGGGAGGGTCGGCGGGGAATTCACCCCTCCACTTT.

Only a few counts were recorded for this clone. V gene TRBV27 combines with J gene TRBJ2-1; 10 nucleotides match TRBD2. J lost 3 bases, V lost 3 bases, and 5 bases had no gene match. CDR3 length: 16 amino acids. Germline assignment: CDR1 MNHEY and CDR2 SMNVEV (reference sequence). Here the CDR3 DNA reads TGTGCCAGCAGTTTGGGACTAGCGACAAGCTACAATGAGCAGTTCTTC. Residues: CASSLGLATSYNEQFF.

This clone was counted a few times. V gene TRBV6-2 or TRBV6-3 combines with J gene TRBJ2-5; 8 bases are a match to TRBD1. This CDR3 region has 12 residues. CDR1 is MNHEY and CDR2 is SVGEGT in the germline V gene. J was trimmed by 6 bases and V by 6 bases; bases with no gene match: 3. The CDR3 DNA sequence: TGTGCCAGCAGCCAGGGGGCGCAGACCCAGTACTTC. Its translation is CASSQGAQTQYF.

J is TRBJ1-2 and V is TRBV4-3; 8 nucleotides align to TRBD1. Trimming at V came to 0 bases and at J to 8 bases, leaving 5 bases not matched to a gene. This CDR3 contains 14 residues. The germline V gene has CDR1 LGHNA and CDR2 YSLEER. CDR3 nucleotide sequence: TGCGCCAGCAGCCAAGAATCTGGACAGGGAGGCTACACCTTC. Its protein product is CASSQESGQGGYTF.

CDR3 amino acids: CSVRLAGGLGGIETQYF. CDR3 nucleotide sequence: TGCAGCGTACGGCTAGCGGGGGGATTAGGTGGTATCGAGACCCAGTACTTC. V is TRBV29-1 and J is TRBJ2-5; 11 bases fit TRBD2. The germline CDR1 and CDR2 sequences are SQVTM and ANQGSEA. The CDR3 has 17 amino acids. The V and J ends lost 6 bases and 5 bases, in that order; junction bases with no gene match: 17.

The CDR3 loop is CASTPAAGGEYEQYF. The CDR3 DNA reads TGTGCCAGTACCCCGGCGGCGGGAGGGGAATACGAGCAGTACTTC. The J gene is TRBJ2-7, the V gene TRBV19, with TRBD2 identical over 9 bases. Per the germline V gene, CDR1 is LNHDA and CDR2 is SQIVND (reference sequence). This CDR3 has 15 amino acids. After removal of 7 bases from V and 4 bases from J, the junction contained 11 bases not matched to a gene.